A selection of T cell receptor beta chains follows, all from one sample in a study of breast tumors, draining lymph nodes, adjacent tissues. TCRdb redid the calling of the multiplex PCR reads with MiXCR, one entry per CDR3 protein. The table has about 130,000 distinct CDR3 sequences, roughly 21% seen once. The sequencing input was axillary lymph node tissue. The receptors shown here come from a female donor with breast cancer. Some clones in this sample may be carry-over from other donors' samples. CDR3s include the opening cysteine and the closing phenylalanine or tryptophan. Each record gives: D gene, V gene, clone size, J gene, CDR3 protein, CDR3 DNA. D genes are given only for firm matches. Some rows mark clone size as missing; the rest say once, few, many or name a class of expanded clone.

>TRBD2|TRBV10-3|many|TRBJ2-5
CASNGGEETQYF
TGTGCCAGCAACGGGGGGGAAGAGACCCAGTACTTC
>-|TRBV3-1|many|TRBJ2-7
CASSLGGNHYEQYF
TGTGCCAGCAGCCTGGGGGGTAACCACTACGAGCAGTACTTC
>-|TRBV5-4|many|TRBJ2-1
CASSLVPTAAGGQGEQFF
TGTGCCAGCAGCTTGGTCCCGACGGCAGCGGGGGGACAGGGTGAGCAGTTCTTC
>-|TRBV19|few|TRBJ2-1
CASSVGGNEQFF
TGTGCCAGTAGTGTCGGAGGGAATGAGCAGTTCTTC
>-|TRBV5-1|many|TRBJ2-3
CASSSIGNTDTQYF
TGCGCCAGCAGCTCGATCGGGAACACAGATACGCAGTATTTT
>TRBD2|TRBV12-3/TRBV12-4|many|TRBJ2-3
CASSFLTRLAGGEADTQYF
TGTGCCAGCAGTTTTTTGACTAGGTTAGCGGGAGGGGAAGCAGATACGCAGTATTTT
>-|TRBV7-2|many|TRBJ2-2
CASSTGRSNTGELFF
TGTGCCAGCAGCACCGGGCGGTCGAACACCGGGGAGCTGTTTTTT
>-|TRBV28|-|TRBJ1-1
CASSLMNTEAFF
TGTGCCAGCAGTTTGATGAACACTGAAGCTTTCTTT
>-|TRBV12-3/TRBV12-4|many|TRBJ2-7
CASSDPAGHRYEQYF
TGTGCCAGCAGCGACCCCGCAGGGCACCGCTACGAGCAGTACTTC
>-|TRBV30|-|TRBJ2-1
CAWTGRQGPSYNEQFF
TGTGCCTGGACTGGACGGCAGGGCCCTTCCTACAATGAGCAGTTCTTC
>TRBD2|TRBV5-6|many|TRBJ2-3
CASSLVFSGITDTQYF
TGTGCCAGCAGCCTAGTCTTTAGCGGGATCACAGATACGCAGTATTTT
>TRBD2|TRBV6-2/TRBV6-3|-|TRBJ2-1
CASANKRTSCVF
TGTGCCAGCGCTAATAAAAGGACTAGCTGTGTCTTC
>-|TRBV2|many|TRBJ1-4
CASSEEWGFNEKLFF
TGTGCCAGCAGTGAGGAGTGGGGCTTTAATGAAAAACTGTTTTTT
>-|TRBV2|-|TRBJ1-1
CASKLGGAQNTEAFF
TGTGCCAGCAAGCTCGGGGGGGCGCAGAACACTGAAGCTTTCTTT
>TRBD2|TRBV5-6|many|TRBJ2-5
CASTLGTTQQGTQYF
TGTGCCAGCACCCTGGGGACTACCCAACAAGGGACCCAGTACTTC
>-|TRBV20-1|many|TRBJ2-2
CSARDRLANTGELFF
TGCAGTGCTAGAGATAGGCTAGCCAACACCGGGGAGCTGTTTTTT
>TRBD2|TRBV9|few|TRBJ2-6
CASSTRTSDNSGANVLTF
TGTGCCAGCAGCACCAGGACTAGCGATAACTCTGGGGCCAACGTCCTGACTTTC
>-|TRBV30|many|TRBJ2-7
CAWSVLRDEQYF
TGTGCCTGGAGTGTACTAAGAGACGAGCAGTACTTC
>TRBD1|TRBV11-2|many|TRBJ2-3
CASSSVQGATDTQYF
TGTGCCAGCAGCTCCGTCCAGGGGGCGACAGATACGCAGTATTTT
>-|TRBV30|many|TRBJ1-5
CAWSVSGSQPQHF
TGTGCCTGGAGTGTATCTGGGTCTCAGCCCCAGCATTTT
>-|TRBV7-9|-|TRBJ2-4
CASSLSRESYIQYF
TGTGCCAGCAGCTTAAGTCGGGAGTCCTACATTCAGTACTTC
>-|TRBV7-9|many|TRBJ1-2
CASSLAMGDGYTF
TGTGCCAGCAGCTTAGCAATGGGGGATGGCTACACCTTC
>-|TRBV20-1|many|TRBJ1-6
CSARYRNSPLHF
TGCAGTGCTAGATACAGGAATTCACCCCTCCACTTT
>-|TRBV20-1|many|TRBJ1-4
CSALDGTNEKLFF
TGCAGTGCCCTCGACGGGACTAATGAAAAACTGTTTTTT
>TRBD1|TRBV10-3|many|TRBJ2-5
CAISGQQGIQETQYF
TGTGCCATCAGTGGCCAACAGGGGATTCAAGAGACCCAGTACTTC
>-|TRBV6-5|many|TRBJ1-2
CASIQQDPPYGYTF
TGTGCCAGCATCCAACAGGACCCTCCCTATGGCTACACCTTC
>-|TRBV5-1|many|TRBJ2-7
CASSLELGWEQYF
TGCGCCAGCAGCTTGGAACTGGGGTGGGAGCAGTACTTC
>TRBD2|TRBV7-9|many|TRBJ2-5
CASSISGSSDETQYF
TGTGCCAGCAGTATTAGCGGGAGTTCGGATGAGACCCAGTACTTC
>TRBD1|TRBV29-1|many|TRBJ2-2
CSAGQGKMNTGELFF
TGCAGCGCAGGACAGGGGAAAATGAACACCGGGGAGCTGTTTTTT
>TRBD1|TRBV6-5|-|TRBJ2-2
CASQGVGELFF
TGTGCCAGCCAGGGGGTCGGGGAGCTGTTTTTT
>TRBD1|TRBV9|many|TRBJ1-2
CASSVGPLDRGSGYTF
TGTGCCAGCAGCGTAGGCCCTTTAGACAGGGGGTCCGGCTACACCTTC
>-|TRBV5-1|many|TRBJ2-3
CASSSGQGTDTQYF
TGCGCCAGCAGCTCGGGACAAGGCACAGATACGCAGTATTTT